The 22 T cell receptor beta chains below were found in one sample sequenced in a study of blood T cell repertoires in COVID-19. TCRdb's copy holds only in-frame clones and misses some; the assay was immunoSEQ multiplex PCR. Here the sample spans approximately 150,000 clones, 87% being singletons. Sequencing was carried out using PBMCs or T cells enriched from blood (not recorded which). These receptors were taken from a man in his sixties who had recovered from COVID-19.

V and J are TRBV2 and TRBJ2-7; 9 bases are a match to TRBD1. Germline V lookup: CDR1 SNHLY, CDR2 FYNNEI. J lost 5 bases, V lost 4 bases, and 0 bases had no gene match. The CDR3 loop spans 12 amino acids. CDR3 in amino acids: CASSGQGDEQYF. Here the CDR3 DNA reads TGTGCCAGCAGTGGACAGGGGGACGAGCAGTACTTC.

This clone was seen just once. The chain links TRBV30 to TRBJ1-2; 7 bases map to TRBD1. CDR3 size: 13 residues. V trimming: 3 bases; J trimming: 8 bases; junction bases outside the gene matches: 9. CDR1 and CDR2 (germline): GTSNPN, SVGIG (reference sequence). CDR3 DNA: TGTGCCTGGAGAAAGACAGGGCCGAGAGGCTACACCTTC. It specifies CAWRKTGPRGYTF.

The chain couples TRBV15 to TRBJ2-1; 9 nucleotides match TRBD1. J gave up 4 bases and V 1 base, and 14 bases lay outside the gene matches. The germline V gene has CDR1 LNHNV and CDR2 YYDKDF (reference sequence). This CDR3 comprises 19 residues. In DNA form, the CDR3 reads TGTGCCACCAGCAGAGCACGGGACAGGGCCGGTAGCGGTTACAATGAGCAGTTCTTC. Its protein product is CATSRARDRAGSGYNEQFF.

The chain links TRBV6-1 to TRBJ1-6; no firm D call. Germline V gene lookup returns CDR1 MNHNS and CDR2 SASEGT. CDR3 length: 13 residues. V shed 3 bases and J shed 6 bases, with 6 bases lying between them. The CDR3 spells CASSDDTNSPLHF. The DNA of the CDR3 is TGTGCCAGCAGTGATGACACTAATTCACCCCTCCACTTT.

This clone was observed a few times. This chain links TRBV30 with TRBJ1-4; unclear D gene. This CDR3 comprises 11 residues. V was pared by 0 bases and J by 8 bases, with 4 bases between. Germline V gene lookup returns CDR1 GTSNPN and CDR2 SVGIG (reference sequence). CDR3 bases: TGTGCCTGGAGTGTACTCGAAAAACTGTTTTTT. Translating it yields CAWSVLEKLFF.

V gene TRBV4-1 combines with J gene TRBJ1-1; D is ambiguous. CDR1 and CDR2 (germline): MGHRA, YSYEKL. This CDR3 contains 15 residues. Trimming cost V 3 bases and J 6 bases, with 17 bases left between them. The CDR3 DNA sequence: TGCGCCAGCAGCCAGGGCTCATCCTCTGGTGCTGAAGCTTTCTTT. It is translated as CASSQGSSSGAEAFF.

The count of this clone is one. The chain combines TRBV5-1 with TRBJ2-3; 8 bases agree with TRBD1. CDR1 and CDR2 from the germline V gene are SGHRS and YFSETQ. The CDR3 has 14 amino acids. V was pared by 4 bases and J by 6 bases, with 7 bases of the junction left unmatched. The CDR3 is CASSLGQGIDTQYF. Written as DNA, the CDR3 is TGCGCCAGCAGCCTAGGACAGGGAATCGATACGCAGTATTTT.

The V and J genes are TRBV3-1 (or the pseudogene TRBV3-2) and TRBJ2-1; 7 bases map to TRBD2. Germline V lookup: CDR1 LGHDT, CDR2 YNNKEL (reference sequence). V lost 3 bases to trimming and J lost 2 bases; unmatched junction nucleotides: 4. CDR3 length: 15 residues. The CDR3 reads CASSHLSGAYNEQFF. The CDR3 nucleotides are TGTGCCAGCAGCCACCTAAGCGGGGCCTACAATGAGCAGTTCTTC.

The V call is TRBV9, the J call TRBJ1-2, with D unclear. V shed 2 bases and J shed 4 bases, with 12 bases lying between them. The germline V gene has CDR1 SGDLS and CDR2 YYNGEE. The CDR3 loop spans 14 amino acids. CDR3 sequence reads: CASSVLEGTYGYTF. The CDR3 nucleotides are TGTGCCAGCAGCGTTTTGGAGGGAACCTATGGCTACACCTTC. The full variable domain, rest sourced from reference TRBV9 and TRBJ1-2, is DSGVTQTPKHLITATGQRVTLRCSPRSGDLSVYWYQQSLDQGLQFLIQYYNGEERAKGNILERFSAQQFPDLHSELNLSSLELGDSALYFCASSVLEGTYGYTFGSGTRLTVV.

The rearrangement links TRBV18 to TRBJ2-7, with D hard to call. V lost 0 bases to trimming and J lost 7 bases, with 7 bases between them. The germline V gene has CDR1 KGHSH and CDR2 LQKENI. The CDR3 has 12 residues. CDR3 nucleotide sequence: TGTGCCAGCTCACCACCCACCGGTGAGCAGTACTTC. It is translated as CASSPPTGEQYF.

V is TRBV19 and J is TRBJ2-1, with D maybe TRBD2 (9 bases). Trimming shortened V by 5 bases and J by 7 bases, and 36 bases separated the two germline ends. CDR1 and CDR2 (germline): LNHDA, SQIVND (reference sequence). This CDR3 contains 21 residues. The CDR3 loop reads CASSRQGARLAGSVESNEQFF. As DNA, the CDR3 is TGTGCCAGTAGTCGGCAGGGGGCACGGCTAGCGGGATCCGTCGAGTCTAATGAGCAGTTCTTC.

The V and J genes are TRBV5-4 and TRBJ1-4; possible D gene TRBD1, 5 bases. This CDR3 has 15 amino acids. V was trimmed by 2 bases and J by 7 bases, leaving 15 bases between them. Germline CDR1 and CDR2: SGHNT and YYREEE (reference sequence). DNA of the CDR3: TGTGCCAGCAGCTTAGAGCCTGACAGAGGTGAAAAACTGTTTTTT. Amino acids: CASSLEPDRGEKLFF.

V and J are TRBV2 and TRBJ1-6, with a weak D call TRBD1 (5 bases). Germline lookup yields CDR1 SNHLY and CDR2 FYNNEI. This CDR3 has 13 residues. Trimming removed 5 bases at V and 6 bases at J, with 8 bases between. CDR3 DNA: TGTGCCAGCAGTTTGACAGCTAATTCACCCCTCCACTTT. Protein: CASSLTANSPLHF.

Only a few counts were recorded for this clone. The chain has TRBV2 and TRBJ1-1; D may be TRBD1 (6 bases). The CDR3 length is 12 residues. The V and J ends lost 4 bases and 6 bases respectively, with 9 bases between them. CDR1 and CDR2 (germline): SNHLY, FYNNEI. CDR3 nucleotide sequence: TGTGCCAGCAGTGCACAGGGATCTGAAGCTTTCTTT. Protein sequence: CASSAQGSEAFF.

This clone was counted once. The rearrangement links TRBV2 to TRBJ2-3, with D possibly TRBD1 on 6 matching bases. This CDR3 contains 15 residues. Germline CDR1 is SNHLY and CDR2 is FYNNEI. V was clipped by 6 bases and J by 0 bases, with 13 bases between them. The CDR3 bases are TGTGCCAGCAGCGCCGACAGGACTAGCACAGATACGCAGTATTTT. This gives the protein CASSADRTSTDTQYF.

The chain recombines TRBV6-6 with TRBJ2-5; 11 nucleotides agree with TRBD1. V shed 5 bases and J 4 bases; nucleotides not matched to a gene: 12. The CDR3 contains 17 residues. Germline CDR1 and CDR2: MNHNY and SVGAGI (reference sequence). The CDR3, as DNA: TGTGCCAGCAGTCCTGGACAGGGGGCGAAGTCGTTAGAGACCCAGTACTTC. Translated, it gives CASSPGQGAKSLETQYF.

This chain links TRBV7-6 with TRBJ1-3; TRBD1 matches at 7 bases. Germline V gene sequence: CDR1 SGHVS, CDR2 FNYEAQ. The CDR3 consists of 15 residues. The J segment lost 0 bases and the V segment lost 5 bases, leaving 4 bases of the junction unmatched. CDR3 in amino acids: CASSPQGYSGNTIYF. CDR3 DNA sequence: TGTGCCAGCAGCCCACAGGGGTACTCTGGAAACACCATATATTTT.

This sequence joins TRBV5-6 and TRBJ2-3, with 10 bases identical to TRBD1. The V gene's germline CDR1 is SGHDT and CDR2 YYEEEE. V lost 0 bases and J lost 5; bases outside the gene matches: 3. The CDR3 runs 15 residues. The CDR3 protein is CASSLGQGALDTQYF. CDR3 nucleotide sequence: TGTGCCAGCAGCTTGGGACAGGGGGCGTTAGATACGCAGTATTTT.

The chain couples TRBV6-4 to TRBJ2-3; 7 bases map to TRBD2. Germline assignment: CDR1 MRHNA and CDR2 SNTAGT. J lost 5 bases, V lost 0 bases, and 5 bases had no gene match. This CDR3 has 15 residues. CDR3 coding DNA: TGTGCCAGCAGTGACTCGGGAGGGATAGGAGATACGCAGTATTTT. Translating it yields CASSDSGGIGDTQYF.

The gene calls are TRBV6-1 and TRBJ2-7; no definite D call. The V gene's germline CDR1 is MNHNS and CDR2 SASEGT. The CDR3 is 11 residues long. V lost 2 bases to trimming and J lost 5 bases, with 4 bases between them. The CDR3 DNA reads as TGTGCCAGCAGTGAATTTAACGAGCAGTACTTC. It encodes CASSEFNEQYF.

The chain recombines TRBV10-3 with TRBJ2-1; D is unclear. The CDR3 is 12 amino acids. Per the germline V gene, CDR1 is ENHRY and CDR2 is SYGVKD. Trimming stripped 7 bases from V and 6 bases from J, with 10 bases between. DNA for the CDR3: TGTGCCATCAAAAGTAGTGGCAATGAGCAGTTCTTC. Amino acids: CAIKSSGNEQFF.

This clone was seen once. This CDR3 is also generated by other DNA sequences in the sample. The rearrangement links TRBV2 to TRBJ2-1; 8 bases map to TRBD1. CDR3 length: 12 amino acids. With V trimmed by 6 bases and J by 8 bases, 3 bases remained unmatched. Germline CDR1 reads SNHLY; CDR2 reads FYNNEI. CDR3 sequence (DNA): TGTGCCAGCAGAGACAGGGGCGATGAGCAGTTCTTC. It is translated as CASRDRGDEQFF.